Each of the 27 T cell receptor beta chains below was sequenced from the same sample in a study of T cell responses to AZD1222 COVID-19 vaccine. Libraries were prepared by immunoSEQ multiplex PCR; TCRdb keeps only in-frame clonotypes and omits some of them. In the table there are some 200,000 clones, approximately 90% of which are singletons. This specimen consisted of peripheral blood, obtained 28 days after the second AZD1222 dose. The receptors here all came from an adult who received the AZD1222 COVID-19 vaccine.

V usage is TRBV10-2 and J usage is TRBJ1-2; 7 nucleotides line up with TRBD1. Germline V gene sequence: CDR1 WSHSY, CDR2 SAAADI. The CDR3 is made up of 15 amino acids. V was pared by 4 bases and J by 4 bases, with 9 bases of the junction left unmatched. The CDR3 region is CASSGYTGAAYGYTF. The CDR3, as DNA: TGCGCCAGCAGTGGGTATACAGGGGCGGCCTATGGCTACACCTTC.

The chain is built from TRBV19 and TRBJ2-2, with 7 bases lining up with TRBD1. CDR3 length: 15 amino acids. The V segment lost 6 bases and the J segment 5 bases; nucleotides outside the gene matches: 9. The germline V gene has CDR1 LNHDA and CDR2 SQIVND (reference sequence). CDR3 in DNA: TGTGCCAGTAGCCGACAGGGACCTTCGACCGGGGAGCTGTTTTTT. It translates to CASSRQGPSTGELFF.

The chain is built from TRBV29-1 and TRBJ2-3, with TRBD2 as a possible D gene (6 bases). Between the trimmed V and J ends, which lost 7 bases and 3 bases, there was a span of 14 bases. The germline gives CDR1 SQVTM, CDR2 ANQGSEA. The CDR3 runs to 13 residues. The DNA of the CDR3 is TGCAGCGCCAAACGGGGGTGGACAGATACGCAGTATTTT. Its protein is CSAKRGWTDTQYF.

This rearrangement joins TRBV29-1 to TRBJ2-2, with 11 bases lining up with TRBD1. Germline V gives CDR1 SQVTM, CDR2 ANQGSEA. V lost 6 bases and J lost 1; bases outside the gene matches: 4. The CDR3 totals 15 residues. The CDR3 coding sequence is TGCAGCGTCCTGGACAGGGGGCTGAACACCGGGGAGCTGTTTTTT. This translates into CSVLDRGLNTGELFF.

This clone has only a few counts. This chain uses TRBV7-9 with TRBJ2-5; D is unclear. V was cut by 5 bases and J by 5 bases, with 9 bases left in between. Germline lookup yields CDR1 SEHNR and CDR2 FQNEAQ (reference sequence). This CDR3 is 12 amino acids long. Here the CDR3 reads CASSPHGETQYF. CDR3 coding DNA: TGTGCCAGCAGCCCCCATGGGGAGACCCAGTACTTC. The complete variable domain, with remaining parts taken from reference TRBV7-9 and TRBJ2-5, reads DTGVSQNPRHKITKRGQNVTFRCDPISEHNRLYWYRQTLGQGPEFLTYFQNEAQLEKSRLLSDRFSAERPKGSFSTLEIQRTEQGDSAMYLCASSPHGETQYFGPGTRLLVL.

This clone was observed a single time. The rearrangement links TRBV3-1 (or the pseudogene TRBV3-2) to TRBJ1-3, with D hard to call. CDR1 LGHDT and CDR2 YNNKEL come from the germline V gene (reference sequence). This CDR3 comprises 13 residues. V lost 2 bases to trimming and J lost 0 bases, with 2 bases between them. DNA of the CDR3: TGTGCCAGCAGCCAACTCTCTGGAAACACCATATATTTT. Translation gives CASSQLSGNTIYF.

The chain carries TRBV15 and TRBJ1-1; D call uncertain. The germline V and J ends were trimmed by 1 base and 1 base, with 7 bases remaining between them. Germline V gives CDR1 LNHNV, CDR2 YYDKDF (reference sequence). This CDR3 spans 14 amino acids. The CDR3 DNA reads TGTGCCACCAGCAGAGGTAGAGAGAACACTGAAGCTTTCTTT. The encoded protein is CATSRGRENTEAFF.

The CDR3 nucleotides read TGTGCCACCAGCAGAGACAGGGGAGGACAGCCCCAGCATTTT. Its translation: CATSRDRGGQPQHF. The V and J genes are TRBV15 and TRBJ1-5, with TRBD1 as a possible D gene (6 bases). Germline CDR1 and CDR2: LNHNV and YYDKDF (reference sequence). The V end was cut by 0 bases, the J end by 7 bases, with 10 bases between. The CDR3 covers 14 residues.

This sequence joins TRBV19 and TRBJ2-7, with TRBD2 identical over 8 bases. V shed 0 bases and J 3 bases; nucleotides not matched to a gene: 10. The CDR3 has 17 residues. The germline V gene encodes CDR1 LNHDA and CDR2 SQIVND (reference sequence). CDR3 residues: CASSIDLGGLGVYEQYF. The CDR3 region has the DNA TGTGCCAGTAGTATAGATCTGGGGGGACTAGGGGTCTACGAGCAGTACTTC.

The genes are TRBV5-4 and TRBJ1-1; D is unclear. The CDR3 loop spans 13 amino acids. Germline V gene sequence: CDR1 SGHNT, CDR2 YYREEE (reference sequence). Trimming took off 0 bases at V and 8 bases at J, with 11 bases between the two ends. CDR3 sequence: CASSLVGRIEAFF. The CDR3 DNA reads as TGTGCCAGCAGCTTGGTGGGGAGGATAGAAGCTTTCTTT.

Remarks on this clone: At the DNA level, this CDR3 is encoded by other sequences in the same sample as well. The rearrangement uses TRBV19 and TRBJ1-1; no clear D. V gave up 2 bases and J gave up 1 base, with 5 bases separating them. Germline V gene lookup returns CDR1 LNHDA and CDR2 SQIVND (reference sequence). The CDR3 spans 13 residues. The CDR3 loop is CASSIRQNTEAFF. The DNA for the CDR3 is TGTGCCAGTAGTATAAGACAGAACACTGAAGCTTTCTTT. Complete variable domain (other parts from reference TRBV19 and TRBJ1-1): DGGITQSPKYLFRKEGQNVTLSCEQNLNHDAMYWYRQDPGQGLRLIYYSQIVNDFQKGDIAEGYSVSREKKESFPLTVTSAQKNPTAFYLCASSIRQNTEAFFGQGTRLTVV.

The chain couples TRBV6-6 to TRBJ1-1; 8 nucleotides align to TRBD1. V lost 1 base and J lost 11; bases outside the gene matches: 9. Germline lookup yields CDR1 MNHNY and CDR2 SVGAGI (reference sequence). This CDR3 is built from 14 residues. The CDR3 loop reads CASSYLGQDREAFF. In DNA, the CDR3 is TGTGCCAGCAGTTACTTGGGACAGGACCGAGAGGCTTTCTTT.

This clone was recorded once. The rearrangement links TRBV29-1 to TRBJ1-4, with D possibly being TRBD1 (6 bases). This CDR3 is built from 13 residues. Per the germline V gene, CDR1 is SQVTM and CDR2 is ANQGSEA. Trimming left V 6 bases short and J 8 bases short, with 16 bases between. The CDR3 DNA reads TGCAGCGTAGAGGGCCAGGGGAAAGAAAAACTGTTTTTT. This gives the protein CSVEGQGKEKLFF.

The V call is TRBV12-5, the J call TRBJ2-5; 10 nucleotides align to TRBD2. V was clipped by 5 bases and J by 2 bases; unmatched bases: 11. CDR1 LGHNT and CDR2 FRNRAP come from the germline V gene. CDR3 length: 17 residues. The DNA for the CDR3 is TGTGCTAGTGGTGACCCGTTAGGGACTAGCGTTCAAGAGACCCAGTACTTC. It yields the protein CASGDPLGTSVQETQYF. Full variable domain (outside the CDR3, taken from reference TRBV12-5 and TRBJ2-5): DARVTQTPRHKVTEMGQEVTMRCQPILGHNTVFWYRQTMMQGLELLAYFRNRAPLDDSGMPKDRFSAEMPDATLATLKIQPSEPRDSAVYFCASGDPLGTSVQETQYFGPGTRLLVL.

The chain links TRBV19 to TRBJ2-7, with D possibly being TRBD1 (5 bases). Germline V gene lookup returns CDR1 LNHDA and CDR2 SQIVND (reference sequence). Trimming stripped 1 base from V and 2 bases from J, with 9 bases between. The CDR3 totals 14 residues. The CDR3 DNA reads TGTGCCAGTAGTATAGTTCCAGGGCCCTACGAGCAGTACTTC. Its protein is CASSIVPGPYEQYF.

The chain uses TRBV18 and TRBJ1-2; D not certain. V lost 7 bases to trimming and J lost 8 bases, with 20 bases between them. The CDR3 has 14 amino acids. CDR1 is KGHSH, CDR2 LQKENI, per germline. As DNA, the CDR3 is TGTGCCAGCTGGAATCTGGAACAAAACCCAGGCTACACCTTC. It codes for CASWNLEQNPGYTF.

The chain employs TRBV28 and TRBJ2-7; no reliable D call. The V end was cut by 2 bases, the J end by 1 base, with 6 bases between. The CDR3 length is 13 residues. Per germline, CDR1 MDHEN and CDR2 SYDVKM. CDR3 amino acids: CASSLATSYEQYF. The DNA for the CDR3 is TGTGCCAGCAGTTTAGCCACGTCCTACGAGCAGTACTTC. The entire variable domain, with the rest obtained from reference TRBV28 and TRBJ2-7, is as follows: DVKVTQSSRYLVKRTGEKVFLECVQDMDHENMFWYRQDPGLGLRLIYFSYDVKMKEKGDIPEGYSVSREKKERFSLILESASTNQTSMYLCASSLATSYEQYFGPGTRLTVT.

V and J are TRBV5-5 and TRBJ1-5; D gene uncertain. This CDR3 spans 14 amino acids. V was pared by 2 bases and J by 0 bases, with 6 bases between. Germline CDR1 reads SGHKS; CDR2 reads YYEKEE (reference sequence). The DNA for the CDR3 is TGTGCCAGCAGCTTACTAGATAGCAATCAGCCCCAGCATTTT. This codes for CASSLLDSNQPQHF.

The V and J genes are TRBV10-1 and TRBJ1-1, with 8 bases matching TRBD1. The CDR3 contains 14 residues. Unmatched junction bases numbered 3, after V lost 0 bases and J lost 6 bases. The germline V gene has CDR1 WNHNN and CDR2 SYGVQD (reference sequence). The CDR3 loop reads CASSESNRGAEAFF. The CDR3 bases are TGCGCCAGCAGTGAGTCGAACAGGGGGGCTGAAGCTTTCTTT.

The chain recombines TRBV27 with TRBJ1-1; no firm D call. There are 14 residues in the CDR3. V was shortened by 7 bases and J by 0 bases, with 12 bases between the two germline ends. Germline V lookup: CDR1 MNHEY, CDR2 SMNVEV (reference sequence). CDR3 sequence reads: CASIPGRLNTEAFF. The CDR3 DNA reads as TGTGCCAGCATCCCCGGCAGGTTGAACACTGAAGCTTTCTTT.

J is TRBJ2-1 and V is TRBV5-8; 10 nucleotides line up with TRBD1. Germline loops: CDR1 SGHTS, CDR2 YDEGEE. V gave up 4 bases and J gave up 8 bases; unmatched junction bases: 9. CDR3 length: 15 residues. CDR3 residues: CASSKGQGLEHEQFF. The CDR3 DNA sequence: TGTGCCAGCAGCAAGGGACAGGGGCTTGAGCATGAGCAGTTCTTC.

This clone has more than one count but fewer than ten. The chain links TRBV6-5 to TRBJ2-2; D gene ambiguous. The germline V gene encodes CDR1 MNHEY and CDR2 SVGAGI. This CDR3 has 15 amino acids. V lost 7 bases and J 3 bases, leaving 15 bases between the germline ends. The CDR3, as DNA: TGTGCCAGCACCGAGACATTTAGGGACACCGGGGAGCTGTTTTTT. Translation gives CASTETFRDTGELFF.

CDR3 nucleotides: TGTGCCAGCAGCCAGCGCACCGGGGAGCTGTTTTTT. It codes for CASSQRTGELFF. The chain carries TRBV4-2 and TRBJ2-2; D is undetermined. V lost 3 bases to trimming and J lost 4 bases, with 3 bases between them. In germline, CDR1 is LGHNA, CDR2 YNFKEQ. This CDR3 spans 12 amino acids.

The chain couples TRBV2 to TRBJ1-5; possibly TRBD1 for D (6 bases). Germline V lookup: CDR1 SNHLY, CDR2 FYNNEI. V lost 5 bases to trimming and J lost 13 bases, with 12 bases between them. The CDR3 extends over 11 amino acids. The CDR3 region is CASSPGGGQHF. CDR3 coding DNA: TGTGCCAGCAGTCCGGGAGGGGGGCAGCATTTT.

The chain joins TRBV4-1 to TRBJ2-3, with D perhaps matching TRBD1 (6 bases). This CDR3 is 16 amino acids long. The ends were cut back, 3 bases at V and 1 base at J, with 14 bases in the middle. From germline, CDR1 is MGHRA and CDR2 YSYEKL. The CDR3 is CASSQHGQSRTDTQYF. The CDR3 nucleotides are TGCGCCAGCAGCCAGCATGGACAGTCCCGCACAGATACGCAGTATTTT.

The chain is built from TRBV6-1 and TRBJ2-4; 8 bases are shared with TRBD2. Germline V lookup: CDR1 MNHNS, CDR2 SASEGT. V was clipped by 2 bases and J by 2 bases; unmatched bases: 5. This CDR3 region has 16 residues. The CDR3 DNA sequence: TGTGCCAGCAGTGAATCGGGGGGGCGAACCAAAAACATTCAGTACTTC. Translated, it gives CASSESGGRTKNIQYF.

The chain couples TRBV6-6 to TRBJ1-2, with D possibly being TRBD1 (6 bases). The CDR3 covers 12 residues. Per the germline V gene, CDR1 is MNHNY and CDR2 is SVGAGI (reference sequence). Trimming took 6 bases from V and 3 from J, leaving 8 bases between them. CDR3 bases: TGTGCCAGCAGAACAGGGCACTATGGCTACACCTTC. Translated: CASRTGHYGYTF.